This TCR beta chain was captured by sequencing in a study of blood T cells in healthy people across ages. Study information: Template switching picked up about one barcoded beta molecule for each two T cells.

CDR1 MNHEY and CDR2 SVGAGI come from the germline V gene. This CDR3 contains 15 residues. V was trimmed by 6 bases and J by 1 base, leaving 13 bases between them. Combining a sample-barcoded 5' primer with a J-beta primer mix, a second PCR ran for roughly 7 to 12 cycles. Via MiXCR, TCRdb re-called the 5' RACE reads, giving one row per CDR3 protein. This table has about 1 million distinct CDR3 sequences, 45% appearing once. This clonotype was recorded only once. Sequenced input: blood. The TCR was taken from a woman in her sixties in good health. The chain combines TRBV6-5 with TRBJ1-3; D is ambiguous. The CDR3 DNA is TGTGCCAGCAGCAACCTCTACCAATCTGGAAACACCATATATTTT. Translated: CASSNLYQSGNTIYF.